This T cell receptor beta chain was recovered during a study of post-analysis software for immune sequencing data. Overall study results and limits: Patients with multiple sclerosis recorded significantly lower normalized Chao1 diversity than controls, the study found. Controls showed lower frequencies than patients for roughly five TRBV segments, and TRBV5-6, TRBV5-1 and TRBV20-1 were among these.

The TCR beta cDNA libraries contained unique molecular identifiers. TCRdb analysed the PCR reads with MiXCR anew, one entry per CDR3 protein. The table has hundreds of thousands of distinct CDR3 sequences, less than 45% seen once. Comments on this clonotype: Antigen: not known. The junction and the germline gene differ at one end; a read error may be behind it.

The length of the CDR3 is 12 residues. Germline CDR1 and CDR2: MNHNY and SVGAGI (reference sequence). The origin of this receptor is a girl aged 10 to 17 with multiple sclerosis. Sequencing input: blood. The chain is built from TRBV6-6 and TRBJ1-5; tentative D call: TRBD1 (5 bases). The CDR3 DNA reads as TGTGCCGGCAGCAAACAGGATCAGCCCCAGCATTTT. Translated: CAGSKQDQPQHF.